This TCR beta chain stems from a study of vaccination and CD4 T cells after COVID-19. Study-wide background: Convalescent study patients returned SARS-CoV-2 positive nasal swab PCR results, with fewer than ten mild cases and one severe. Researchers treated cells with overlapping spike peptides taken from SARS-CoV-2, HCoV-NL63, HCoV-OC43 and HCoV-229E.

With the Oncomine TCR Beta short-read assay, DNA from cultured CD4+ T cells was sequenced. MiXCR, run by TCRdb on the PCR reads, gives a single entry per CDR3 protein. Counted here are roughly 20,000 distinct CDR3 sequences, roughly half occurring once; the ten biggest clones make up less than 8%. CDR3 length equals 13 residues. The germline V and J ends were trimmed by 8 bases and 0 bases, with 10 bases remaining between them. Looked up from germline, CDR1 is ENHRY and CDR2 is SYGVKD. Sample treatment: roughly 10-day PBMC culture with coronavirus spike peptide pools or control peptides (ViraFEST assay). About this clonotype itself: Its target is not known.

This receptor was taken from a human donor who had recovered from COVID-19. Sequences were obtained from CD4+ T cells from blood, cultured in vitro. V and J are TRBV10-3 and TRBJ1-1, with no clear D. The CDR3 here is CAIRKRLNTEAFF. The CDR3 nucleotides are TGTGCCATCCGTAAACGGCTGAACACTGAAGCTTTCTTT.